Listed below are T cell receptor beta chains from one sample, sequenced in a study of blood T cell repertoires in COVID-19. Produced via immunoSEQ multiplex PCR; TCRdb's table is partial and in-frame only. The sample lists around 250,000 clones; approximately 86% were seen once. What was sequenced was peripheral blood. All receptors derive from a woman aged 55-69 years who had recovered from COVID-19. The CDR3 runs from the conserved cysteine through the conserved F or W. Each record gives: CDR3 length, V gene, D gene, J gene, clone size, CDR3 DNA, CDR3 protein. A D gene is named only where the DNA matches it firmly. Clone size, where shown, is once, few, many, or a class for clones that have expanded.

cdr3_length: 15; v_call: TRBV27; d_call: -; j_call: TRBJ1-6; clone_size: -; cdr3_nt: TGTGCCAGCAGAACACGGGACTTATCTTCTTCACCCCTCCACTTT; cdr3_aa: CASRTRDLSSSPLHF
cdr3_length: 15; v_call: TRBV7-2; d_call: -; j_call: TRBJ2-3; clone_size: -; cdr3_nt: TGTGCCAGCATGACCGCCACCAGGGGCACAGATACGCAGTATTTT; cdr3_aa: CASMTATRGTDTQYF
cdr3_length: 16; v_call: TRBV9; d_call: TRBD2; j_call: TRBJ2-1; clone_size: -; cdr3_nt: TGTGCCAGCAGCCAGAGCGGGGGGTTACAATACGATGAGCAGTTCTTC; cdr3_aa: CASSQSGGLQYDEQFF
cdr3_length: 16; v_call: TRBV2; d_call: TRBD1; j_call: TRBJ2-2; clone_size: few; cdr3_nt: TGTGCCAGCAGATCCGGGACAGGCCCCCTGACCGGGGAGCTGTTTTTT; cdr3_aa: CASRSGTGPLTGELFF
cdr3_length: 15; v_call: TRBV7-2; d_call: TRBD2; j_call: TRBJ2-1; clone_size: once; cdr3_nt: TGTGCCAGCAGCCGTGGGCGGGGGGCCTACAATGAGCAGTTCTTC; cdr3_aa: CASSRGRGAYNEQFF
cdr3_length: 14; v_call: TRBV5-1; d_call: TRBD1; j_call: TRBJ1-4; clone_size: -; cdr3_nt: TGCGCCAGCAGCAGGTCAGGGGGGAGTGAAAAACTGTTTTTT; cdr3_aa: CASSRSGGSEKLFF
cdr3_length: 15; v_call: TRBV6-6; d_call: -; j_call: TRBJ1-6; clone_size: -; cdr3_nt: TGTGCCAGCAGTCCCCGGACAACTAATAATTCACCCCTCCACTTT; cdr3_aa: CASSPRTTNNSPLHF
cdr3_length: 14; v_call: TRBV9; d_call: TRBD1; j_call: TRBJ2-7; clone_size: -; cdr3_nt: TGTGCCAGCAGCGTTCAGGGGGCTGGGTACGAGCAGTACTTC; cdr3_aa: CASSVQGAGYEQYF
cdr3_length: 13; v_call: TRBV10-2; d_call: -; j_call: TRBJ1-1; clone_size: -; cdr3_nt: TGCGCCAGCAGCACCTCGGGGGATTTTGAAGCTTTCTTT; cdr3_aa: CASSTSGDFEAFF
cdr3_length: 13; v_call: TRBV7-9; d_call: -; j_call: TRBJ2-7; clone_size: -; cdr3_nt: TGTGCCAGCAGCCCACAGGGTCCCTACGAGCAGTACTTC; cdr3_aa: CASSPQGPYEQYF
cdr3_length: 15; v_call: TRBV4-3; d_call: -; j_call: TRBJ1-3; clone_size: -; cdr3_nt: TGCGCCAGCAAGGCGGGACTACCCCCTGGAAACACCATATATTTT; cdr3_aa: CASKAGLPPGNTIYF
cdr3_length: 14; v_call: TRBV7-2; d_call: TRBD1; j_call: TRBJ1-5; clone_size: -; cdr3_nt: TGTGCCAGCAGCCCTGACAGGGGTAATCAGCCCCAGCATTTT; cdr3_aa: CASSPDRGNQPQHF
cdr3_length: 14; v_call: TRBV5-8; d_call: -; j_call: TRBJ2-3; clone_size: -; cdr3_nt: TGTGCCAGCAGCTTGGCAGGGGCGACAGATACGCAGTATTTT; cdr3_aa: CASSLAGATDTQYF
cdr3_length: 13; v_call: TRBV29-1; d_call: TRBD1; j_call: TRBJ2-7; clone_size: once; cdr3_nt: TGCAGCGTTGGACGGCAGGGGGCGGGGGAGCAGTACTTC; cdr3_aa: CSVGRQGAGEQYF
cdr3_length: 18; v_call: TRBV5-6; d_call: -; j_call: TRBJ1-6; clone_size: few; cdr3_nt: TGTGCCAGCAGCTTCGCTAGTGTTCCGGGGACAAGGGGTTCACCCCTCCACTTT; cdr3_aa: CASSFASVPGTRGSPLHF
cdr3_length: 15; v_call: TRBV12-2; d_call: -; j_call: TRBJ2-7; clone_size: -; cdr3_nt: TGTGCAAGTCGTTCACAGGGGGGCGATTCCTACGAGCAGTACTTC; cdr3_aa: CASRSQGGDSYEQYF
cdr3_length: 16; v_call: TRBV28; d_call: -; j_call: TRBJ2-1; clone_size: -; cdr3_nt: TGTGCCAGCAGTTTACTACTAGAGCCTCTGAGGAATGAGCAGTTCTTC; cdr3_aa: CASSLLLEPLRNEQFF
cdr3_length: 12; v_call: TRBV28; d_call: -; j_call: TRBJ1-2; clone_size: few; cdr3_nt: TGTGCCAGCAGGCCCGGGGGCTATGGCTACACCTTC; cdr3_aa: CASRPGGYGYTF
cdr3_length: 15; v_call: TRBV5-1; d_call: TRBD1; j_call: TRBJ2-5; clone_size: -; cdr3_nt: TGCGCCAGCACCGGCCCCGGGACAGGGGGCGAGACCCAGTACTTC; cdr3_aa: CASTGPGTGGETQYF
cdr3_length: 14; v_call: TRBV28; d_call: TRBD2; j_call: TRBJ2-3; clone_size: -; cdr3_nt: TGTGCCAGCAAAAGCGGGGGGGCGACAGATACGCAGTATTTT; cdr3_aa: CASKSGGATDTQYF
cdr3_length: 19; v_call: TRBV15; d_call: TRBD1; j_call: TRBJ2-7; clone_size: -; cdr3_nt: TGTGCCACCAGCAGCCTCACAGGGGACGGCTTCACAAAATCCTACGAGCAGTACTTC; cdr3_aa: CATSSLTGDGFTKSYEQYF
cdr3_length: 14; v_call: TRBV9; d_call: -; j_call: TRBJ1-2; clone_size: -; cdr3_nt: TGTGCCAGCAGCGTGTTCGACACCTCCTATGGCTACACCTTC; cdr3_aa: CASSVFDTSYGYTF
cdr3_length: 14; v_call: TRBV11-2; d_call: TRBD2; j_call: TRBJ2-7; clone_size: few; cdr3_nt: TGTGCCAGCAGCTCCGGACTAGCAACCTACGAGCAGTACTTC; cdr3_aa: CASSSGLATYEQYF
cdr3_length: 13; v_call: TRBV5-1; d_call: -; j_call: TRBJ2-1; clone_size: once; cdr3_nt: TGCGCCAGCAGCAACCCCCAACTAAATGAGCAGTTCTTC; cdr3_aa: CASSNPQLNEQFF
cdr3_length: 14; v_call: TRBV6-5; d_call: TRBD1; j_call: TRBJ2-7; clone_size: -; cdr3_nt: TGTGCCAGCAGGACAGACAGGGGTGGGGACGAGCAGTACTTC; cdr3_aa: CASRTDRGGDEQYF
cdr3_length: 15; v_call: TRBV5-1; d_call: -; j_call: TRBJ1-1; clone_size: -; cdr3_nt: TGCGCCAGCAGCTTGCGATTACAGGCGAACACTGAAGCTTTCTTT; cdr3_aa: CASSLRLQANTEAFF
cdr3_length: 14; v_call: TRBV5-5; d_call: TRBD1; j_call: TRBJ1-5; clone_size: -; cdr3_nt: TGTGCCAGCAGCCCAGGACAGGGGGATCAGCCCCAGCATTTT; cdr3_aa: CASSPGQGDQPQHF
cdr3_length: 14; v_call: TRBV10-3; d_call: TRBD1; j_call: TRBJ2-1; clone_size: -; cdr3_nt: TGTGCCATCAGCGGGACAGGAGCCTACAATGAGCAGTTCTTC; cdr3_aa: CAISGTGAYNEQFF
cdr3_length: 15; v_call: TRBV5-5; d_call: TRBD2; j_call: TRBJ2-7; clone_size: -; cdr3_nt: TGTGCCAGCAGCCCGAGACTAGCGGGGGGGCCCGAGCAGTACTTC; cdr3_aa: CASSPRLAGGPEQYF
cdr3_length: 13; v_call: TRBV6-5; d_call: -; j_call: TRBJ1-1; clone_size: -; cdr3_nt: TGTGCCAGCAGCCCCCCCGGGAACACTGAAGCTTTCTTT; cdr3_aa: CASSPPGNTEAFF
cdr3_length: 14; v_call: TRBV6-5; d_call: -; j_call: TRBJ2-7; clone_size: -; cdr3_nt: TGTGCCAGCACTAACACGGCCGGGTTCTACGAGCAGTACTTC; cdr3_aa: CASTNTAGFYEQYF
cdr3_length: 16; v_call: TRBV10-1; d_call: -; j_call: TRBJ1-1; clone_size: -; cdr3_nt: TGCGCCAGCAGTTCGGACGGGGAGGTTATGAACACTGAAGCTTTCTTT; cdr3_aa: CASSSDGEVMNTEAFF
cdr3_length: 14; v_call: TRBV5-1; d_call: -; j_call: TRBJ2-2; clone_size: -; cdr3_nt: TGCGCCAGCAGCCTGGCGTTGAACACCGGGGAGCTGTTTTTT; cdr3_aa: CASSLALNTGELFF
cdr3_length: 14; v_call: TRBV5-1; d_call: -; j_call: TRBJ2-7; clone_size: -; cdr3_nt: TGCGCCAGCAGCTTTAACCGGGAAACCTACGAGCAGTACTTC; cdr3_aa: CASSFNRETYEQYF
cdr3_length: 15; v_call: TRBV27; d_call: -; j_call: TRBJ1-1; clone_size: -; cdr3_nt: TGTGCCAGCAGTTTAGGGGGGGGGCGGGTCACTGAAGCTTTCTTT; cdr3_aa: CASSLGGGRVTEAFF
cdr3_length: 18; v_call: TRBV19; d_call: -; j_call: TRBJ2-3; clone_size: -; cdr3_nt: TGTGCCAGTAGAACCTCTCCCAAGGTTAGCTTTGTCGGCGGTACGCAGTATTTT; cdr3_aa: CASRTSPKVSFVGGTQYF
cdr3_length: 15; v_call: TRBV4-2; d_call: -; j_call: TRBJ1-3; clone_size: -; cdr3_nt: TGTGCCAGCAGCCAGGGGGCTTTCTCTGGAAACACCATATATTTT; cdr3_aa: CASSQGAFSGNTIYF
cdr3_length: 15; v_call: TRBV6-5; d_call: TRBD1; j_call: TRBJ1-5; clone_size: -; cdr3_nt: TGTGCCAGCAGTCGACAGGGGGGGAGCAATCAGCCCCAGCATTTT; cdr3_aa: CASSRQGGSNQPQHF
cdr3_length: 13; v_call: TRBV4-2; d_call: -; j_call: TRBJ1-5; clone_size: -; cdr3_nt: TGTGCCAGCAGCCAAGATCGTGGGCGGCCCCAGCATTTT; cdr3_aa: CASSQDRGRPQHF
cdr3_length: 15; v_call: TRBV7-8; d_call: TRBD1; j_call: TRBJ2-5; clone_size: -; cdr3_nt: TGTGCCAGCAGCCTCGGACAGGGAGTTTGGGAGACCCAGTACTTC; cdr3_aa: CASSLGQGVWETQYF
cdr3_length: 13; v_call: TRBV20-1; d_call: -; j_call: TRBJ2-7; clone_size: -; cdr3_nt: TGCAGTGCTAGTAGTGGACTGCTCTACGAGCAGTACTTC; cdr3_aa: CSASSGLLYEQYF
cdr3_length: 14; v_call: TRBV27; d_call: -; j_call: TRBJ1-5; clone_size: -; cdr3_nt: TGTGCCAGCAGTTTATTTCGGGAGGGTCAGCCCCAGCATTTT; cdr3_aa: CASSLFREGQPQHF
cdr3_length: 12; v_call: TRBV29-1; d_call: -; j_call: TRBJ2-7; clone_size: -; cdr3_nt: TGCAGCGTTGGCAGGGGGGCCTACGAGCAGTACTTC; cdr3_aa: CSVGRGAYEQYF
cdr3_length: 13; v_call: TRBV28; d_call: -; j_call: TRBJ1-1; clone_size: -; cdr3_nt: TGTGCCAGCATGGGCACCTTGAACACTGAAGCTTTCTTT; cdr3_aa: CASMGTLNTEAFF
cdr3_length: 12; v_call: TRBV27; d_call: -; j_call: TRBJ2-5; clone_size: -; cdr3_nt: TGTGCCAGCAGTCCCCAGGGCGCGACCCAGTACTTC; cdr3_aa: CASSPQGATQYF
cdr3_length: 15; v_call: TRBV29-1; d_call: TRBD2; j_call: TRBJ2-3; clone_size: -; cdr3_nt: TGCAGCGTTGTGGGGCGCGGGGGGCTCACAGATACGCAGTATTTT; cdr3_aa: CSVVGRGGLTDTQYF
cdr3_length: 13; v_call: TRBV4-1; d_call: -; j_call: TRBJ1-5; clone_size: -; cdr3_nt: TGCGCCAGCAGCCAAGATGTTGGGGCCAACCAGCATTTT; cdr3_aa: CASSQDVGANQHF
cdr3_length: 14; v_call: TRBV6-5; d_call: -; j_call: TRBJ2-2; clone_size: once; cdr3_nt: TGTGCCAGCAGGGGGGAGGGGGGCACCGGGGAGCTGTTTTTT; cdr3_aa: CASRGEGGTGELFF
cdr3_length: 16; v_call: TRBV10-1; d_call: -; j_call: TRBJ2-2; clone_size: -; cdr3_nt: TGCGCCAGCAGTGAGTCATGGGGCATTGACACCGGGGAGCTGTTTTTT; cdr3_aa: CASSESWGIDTGELFF
cdr3_length: 15; v_call: TRBV3-1/TRBV3-2; d_call: TRBD2; j_call: TRBJ2-2; clone_size: few; cdr3_nt: TGTGCCAGCAGCGCTCGACTAGCGGTCGCCGGGGAGCTGTTTTTT; cdr3_aa: CASSARLAVAGELFF
cdr3_length: 15; v_call: TRBV4-1; d_call: TRBD1; j_call: TRBJ2-7; clone_size: -; cdr3_nt: TGCGCCAGCAGCCAGAGAGACAGGGGGTCCTACGAGCAGTACTTC; cdr3_aa: CASSQRDRGSYEQYF
cdr3_length: 15; v_call: TRBV5-1; d_call: -; j_call: TRBJ2-2; clone_size: few; cdr3_nt: TGCGCCAGCACCTCTAAGGGGGGGCACACCGGGGAGCTGTTTTTT; cdr3_aa: CASTSKGGHTGELFF
cdr3_length: 13; v_call: TRBV28; d_call: -; j_call: TRBJ2-1; clone_size: -; cdr3_nt: TGTGCCGCGTATGGGGCGCCCCTATGGACGCAGTTCTTC; cdr3_aa: CAAYGAPLWTQFF
cdr3_length: 14; v_call: TRBV6-5; d_call: -; j_call: TRBJ2-2; clone_size: -; cdr3_nt: TGTGCCAGCAGGAGGATGGGGAACACCGGGGAGCTGTTTTTT; cdr3_aa: CASRRMGNTGELFF